This is a list of T cell receptor beta chains from one sample in a study of blood T cells in healthy people across ages. Via MiXCR, TCRdb re-called the 5' RACE reads, giving one row per CDR3 protein. The profile shows hundreds of thousands of distinct CDR3 sequences, around 36% of them singletons. The sample taken for sequencing was blood. Receptor source: a man between 18 and 29 years old in good health. Both conserved end residues are part of each CDR3. Each record gives: J gene, V gene, clone size, D gene, CDR3 protein, CDR3 DNA. The D gene is left open where the match is weak. The listing skips clone size in some rows; elsewhere it reads once, few, many or a size class.

>TRBJ2-5|TRBV5-5|-|TRBD1
CASSWTGSNNEQYF
TGTGCCAGCAGCTGGACAGGGAGTAACAATGAGCAGTACTTC
>TRBJ2-5|TRBV7-2|-|TRBD1
CASSLVAGQGLSEQYF
TGTGCCAGCAGCTTAGTCGCGGGACAGGGGTTGAGTGAGCAGTACTTC
>TRBJ2-5|TRBV12-3/TRBV12-4|few|TRBD2
CASSVSGGQETQYF
TGTGCCAGCAGCGTTAGCGGGGGGCAAGAGACCCAGTACTTC
>TRBJ1-1|TRBV20-1|-|-
CSARGFRGAFF
TGCAGTGCTAGAGGATTCCGGGGGGCTTTCTTT
>TRBJ2-4|TRBV6-1|-|TRBD1
CASSGTGENKNKNIQYF
TGTGCCAGCAGCGGGACAGGGGAGAACAAAAACAAAAACATTCAGTACTTC
>TRBJ2-1|TRBV5-6|-|-
CASSVRWETQFF
TGTGCCAGCAGCGTACGGTGGGAGACCCAGTTCTTC
>TRBJ1-1|TRBV29-1|many|-
CSVERTSRRAEAFF
TGCAGCGTTGAGCGGACATCCCGGCGCGCTGAAGCTTTCTTT
>TRBJ2-7|TRBV21-1|-|-
CASSFRLAGDGFYNEQYF
TGTGCCAGCAGCTTTCGACTAGCGGGAGACGGTTTCTACAATGAGCAGTACTTC
>TRBJ1-5|TRBV20-1|few|-
CSARSGLAGNQPQHF
TGCAGTGCTAGATCGGGGCTGGCGGGAAATCAGCCCCAGCATTTT
>TRBJ1-1|TRBV4-3|-|-
CASSQDWEMDTEAFF
TGCGCCAGCAGCCAAGATTGGGAGATGGACACTGAAGCTTTCTTT
>TRBJ2-1|TRBV28|-|TRBD2
CASSLELAANQETQFF
TGTGCCAGCAGTTTAGAACTAGCGGCTAACCAAGAGACCCAGTTCTTC
>TRBJ2-1|TRBV20-1|-|-
CSARSEVKQPGYGYNEQFF
TGCAGTGCTAGAAGTGAGGTCAAGCAACCAGGGTATGGGTACAATGAGCAGTTCTTC
>TRBJ1-1|TRBV5-1|few|-
CASSLTANSNTEAFF
TGCGCCAGCAGCTTGACAGCAAATTCGAACACTGAAGCTTTCTTT
>TRBJ1-2|TRBV7-2|-|TRBD1
CASSLPKTGGNSLYGYTF
TGTGCCAGCAGCTTACCCAAGACAGGGGGCAATTCCCTCTATGGCTACACCTTC
>TRBJ2-3|TRBV10-3|-|-
CAMGDSSTDTQYF
TGTGCCATGGGGGACTCGAGCACAGATACGCAGTATTTT
>TRBJ2-3|TRBV30|-|-
CAGSEIAGTQYF
TGTGCCGGGAGTGAGATAGCTGGTACGCAGTATTTT
>TRBJ2-1|TRBV7-9|many|TRBD1
CAIPRQGLYNEQFF
TGTGCCATTCCCCGACAGGGCCTCTACAATGAGCAGTTCTTC
>TRBJ2-5|TRBV4-1|few|-
CASSQGTDLVTQYF
TGCGCCAGCAGCCAAGGGACGGACCTAGTGACCCAGTACTTC
>TRBJ1-5|TRBV5-6|few|-
CASSFSTVNQPQHF
TGTGCCAGCAGCTTTTCGACAGTAAATCAGCCCCAGCATTTT
>TRBJ2-3|TRBV5-1|-|-
CASSLIDIRADTQYF
TGCGCCAGCAGCTTGATCGACATTAGGGCAGATACGCAGTATTTT
>TRBJ2-1|TRBV6-6|once|TRBD2
CASSYPLAGDNEQFF
TGTGCTAGCAGTTACCCGTTGGCGGGGGATAATGAGCAGTTCTTC
>TRBJ2-2|TRBV6-2/TRBV6-3|few|-
CASSYLYTGELFF
TGTGCCAGCAGTTACCTGTACACCGGGGAGCTGTTTTTT
>TRBJ1-2|TRBV4-3|once|TRBD1
CASSQGVAGGFDGYTF
TGCGCCAGCAGCCAAGGAGTGGCAGGGGGATTTGATGGCTACACCTTC
>TRBJ2-3|TRBV6-5|-|TRBD1
CASSYRQGFSTDTQYF
TGTGCCAGCAGTTACCGACAGGGGTTTAGCACAGATACGCAGTATTTT
>TRBJ2-7|TRBV6-2/TRBV6-3|-|TRBD2
CASTRLAGNEQYF
TGTGCCAGTACTCGACTAGCGGGGAACGAGCAGTACTTC
>TRBJ1-5|TRBV10-3|few|-
CAISGTRDQPQHF
TGTGCCATCAGTGGAACCAGGGATCAGCCCCAGCATTTT
>TRBJ2-1|TRBV7-9|-|-
CASSLFSNEQFF
TGTGCCAGCAGCTTATTTAGTAATGAGCAGTTCTTC
>TRBJ2-2|TRBV20-1|-|TRBD1
CSARLTGLVTGELFF
TGCAGTGCTCGATTGACAGGGTTGGTCACCGGGGAGCTGTTTTTT
>TRBJ1-2|TRBV7-3|many|-
CASSPRGGYGYTF
TGTGCCAGCAGTCCCAGGGGTGGCTATGGCTACACCTTC
>TRBJ2-7|TRBV9|-|TRBD1
CASSVGTEGYEQCF
TGTGCCAGCAGCGTCGGGACAGAAGGCTACGAGCAGTGCTTC
>TRBJ1-4|TRBV6-5|few|TRBD1
CASSYSGTGGEKLFF
TGTGCCAGCAGTTATTCCGGGACAGGGGGTGAAAAACTGTTTTTT
>TRBJ1-2|TRBV6-5|-|-
CASSDSPGNYGYTF
TGTGCCAGCAGTGACTCACCGGGAAACTATGGCTACACCTTC
>TRBJ2-5|TRBV4-2|once|TRBD2
CASSQEAGGAYNEQYF
TGTGCCAGCAGCCAAGAAGCCGGGGGGGCCTACAATGAGCAGTACTTC
>TRBJ1-4|TRBV28|-|-
CASSLWYHEKLFF
TGTGCCAGCAGTTTATGGTACCATGAAAAACTGTTTTTT
>TRBJ2-3|TRBV4-2|-|-
CASSQDMRGDTQYF
TGTGCCAGCAGCCAAGATATGAGGGGAGATACGCAGTATTTT
>TRBJ2-1|TRBV2|-|TRBD1
CASRGQTSSYNEQFF
TGTGCCAGCAGGGGACAGACGAGCTCCTACAATGAGCAGTTCTTC
>TRBJ1-4|TRBV20-1|-|-
CSARVPRNWAVAATNEKLFF
TGCAGTGCTAGAGTGCCTAGGAACTGGGCGGTGGCCGCAACTAATGAAAAACTGTTTTTT
>TRBJ2-5|TRBV21-1|-|-
CASSKRDRRGETQYF
TGTGCCAGCAGCAAGAGGGATCGAAGGGGGGAGACCCAGTACTTC
>TRBJ1-2|TRBV25-1|few|-
CASSEPGAGYGYTF
TGTGCCAGCAGTGAGCCGGGGGCGGGCTATGGCTACACCTTC
>TRBJ2-7|TRBV12-3/TRBV12-4|-|TRBD2
CASSQTSGGLLNEQYF
TGTGCCAGCAGTCAGACTAGCGGGGGATTGCTCAATGAGCAGTACTTC
>TRBJ1-5|TRBV7-2|few|-
CASSLFDSSNQPQHF
TGTGCCAGCAGCTTATTTGACAGTAGCAATCAGCCCCAGCATTTT
>TRBJ2-5|TRBV5-1|-|-
CASSWGPTETQYF
TGCGCCAGCAGCTGGGGACCTACCGAGACCCAGTACTTC
>TRBJ2-7|TRBV5-8|few|-
CASSLWDLRAPYEQYF
TGTGCCAGCAGCTTGTGGGATCTTCGGGCACCATACGAGCAGTACTTC
>TRBJ2-2|TRBV20-1|few|-
CSARDLRENTGELFF
TGCAGTGCTAGAGATTTAAGGGAGAACACCGGGGAGCTGTTTTTT
>TRBJ1-2|TRBV20-1|-|-
CSARDPESYGYTF
TGCAGTGCTAGAGATCCTGAATCTTATGGCTACACCTTC
>TRBJ2-7|TRBV20-1|few|-
CSARARSPYEQYF
TGCAGTGCTAGGGCCAGGAGTCCCTACGAGCAGTACTTC
>TRBJ1-4|TRBV4-1|-|-
CASRNLGHSTNEKLFF
TGCGCCAGCAGGAACCTGGGACATTCAACTAATGAAAAACTGTTTTTT